The present TCR beta chain was sequenced within a study of blood T cell repertoires in COVID-19. Germline-derived CDR1 and CDR2 are SEHNR and FQNEAQ (reference sequence). The CDR3 spans 11 residues. Sequencing was performed with immunoSEQ multiplex PCR; in TCRdb, only in-frame clones are kept and a portion is missing. Of 20,000 to 25,000 clones listed, 85% to 90% are singletons. With respect to this clone: One junction end disagrees with the germline gene, perhaps due to a read error.

Sequenced input: peripheral blood. This TCR derives from a human donor with active COVID-19. The donor label of this sample is uncertain. The chain has TRBV7-9 and TRBJ2-1; TRBD1 matches at 9 bases. CDR3 loop: CASSFQDRGLF. The CDR3 DNA follows: TGTGCCAGCAGCTTCCAGGACAGGGGACTCTTC.